The sequence of this T cell receptor (beta chain) was determined in a study of Graves' ophthalmopathy and Graves' hyperthyroidism. In the case of this clonotype: As yet, its antigen is unknown.

CDR3 regions of TCR beta were amplified from RNA transcripts. The first round was an RT-PCR with HTBI primers, and the second round was a multiplex PCR. One entry per CDR3 protein results from TCRdb running MiXCR on the multiplex PCR reads. Of over a million distinct CDR3 sequences in the sample, roughly 35% were seen once. Trimming took off 6 bases at V and 3 bases at J, with 17 bases between the two ends. CDR1 and CDR2 (germline): SGHVS, FQNEAQ. The CDR3 consists of 15 residues. Broader study findings: Blood contained most expanded thyroid clonotypes exceeding 0.001 frequency. The model flagged ophthalmopathy progression at more than 70% sensitivity and about 72% specificity.

This TCR came from an adult man with Graves' hyperthyroidism. J is TRBJ2-5 and V is TRBV7-8; tentatively, D is TRBD1 (6 bases). Specimen: peripheral blood or thyroid tissue (not recorded which). CDR3 sequence reads: CASRPIYRAEETQYF. CDR3 in DNA: TGTGCCAGCAGGCCAATCTACAGGGCGGAAGAGACCCAGTACTTC. Filled out from reference TRBV7-8 and TRBJ2-5, the complete variable domain reads GAGVSQSPRYKVAKRGQDVALRCDPISGHVSLFWYQQALGQGPEFLTYFQNEAQLDKSGLPSDRFFAERPEGSVSTLKIQRTQQEDSAVYLCASRPIYRAEETQYFGPGTRLLVL.